One sample yielded the 15 T cell receptor beta chains listed below, sequenced in a study of blood T cell repertoires in COVID-19. TCRdb's copy holds only in-frame clones and misses some; the assay was immunoSEQ multiplex PCR. In the table there are approximately 230,000 clones, about four fifths of which are singletons. The sample was peripheral blood. These receptors all stem from a man older than 75 with acute or convalescent COVID-19.

The rearrangement joins TRBV2 to TRBJ1-2; no clear D. The CDR3 sequence is 11 residues long. V was trimmed by 11 bases and J by 7 bases, leaving 14 bases between them. Germline V gene sequence: CDR1 SNHLY, CDR2 FYNNEI. The DNA for the CDR3 is TGTGCCGGTCGGAGGGAAGGTGGCTACACCTTC. This gives the protein CAGRREGGYTF.

This rearrangement joins TRBV7-9 to TRBJ1-1, with D possibly TRBD1 on 6 matching bases. The CDR3 length is 14 residues. Trimming stripped 6 bases from V and 2 bases from J, with 13 bases between. Germline CDR1 and CDR2: SEHNR and FQNEAQ (reference sequence). Here the CDR3 DNA reads TGTGCCAGCAGGGACCGGGGGGGCAACACTGAAGCTTTCTTT. Its protein is CASRDRGGNTEAFF.

The rearrangement uses TRBV28 and TRBJ1-1; D is unclear. The germline CDR1 and CDR2 sequences are MDHEN and SYDVKM. This CDR3 has 18 residues. Trimming pared 3 bases from V and 0 bases from J, leaving 20 bases between. The DNA of the CDR3 is TGTGCCAGCAGTTTTATGGGCCGTCGCCCCCACATGAACACTGAAGCTTTCTTT. Translated, it gives CASSFMGRRPHMNTEAFF.

In its sample, this clone was seen once. At one end, the junction sequence differs from germline, possibly due to a read error. Other nucleotide sequences in the sample specify the same CDR3. This chain joins TRBV7-2 and TRBJ2-1, with TRBD2 matching 12 bases. The germline V gene encodes CDR1 SGHTA and CDR2 FQGNSA. The CDR3 is made up of 14 amino acids. CDR3 sequence reads: CASRLGASGRAVVF. In DNA, the CDR3 is TGTGCCAGCAGACTAGGGGCTAGCGGGAGGGCCGTCGTCTTC. The full variable domain, its missing parts supplied by reference TRBV7-2 and TRBJ2-1, is GAGVSQSPSNKVTEKGKDVELRCDPISGHTALYWYRQSLGQGLEFLIYFQGNSAPDKSGLPSDRFSAERTGGSVSTLTIQRTQQEDSAVYLCASRLGASGRAVVFGPGTRLTVL.

V usage is TRBV18 and J usage is TRBJ1-5; 9 bases align to TRBD1. V gave up 4 bases and J gave up 6 bases; unmatched junction bases: 10. CDR3 length: 16 amino acids. The germline CDR1 and CDR2 sequences are KGHSH and LQKENI. The CDR3 sequence is CASSLSTGGYVQPQHF. The CDR3 DNA reads TGTGCCAGCTCACTTTCGACAGGGGGATATGTTCAGCCCCAGCATTTT. Using reference TRBV18 and TRBJ1-5 for the parts outside the CDR3, the full variable domain is NAGVMQNPRHLVRRRGQEARLRCSPMKGHSHVYWYRQLPEEGLKFMVYLQKENIIDESGMPKERFSAEFPKEGPSILRIQQVVRGDSAAYFCASSLSTGGYVQPQHFGDGTRLSIL.

The genes are TRBV7-2 and TRBJ2-7, with 9 bases matching TRBD1. V shed 4 bases and J 4 bases; nucleotides not matched to a gene: 5. The CDR3 loop spans 14 amino acids. Germline CDR1 and CDR2: SGHTA and FQGNSA. Written as DNA, the CDR3 is TGTGCCAGCAGCTCAAGACAGGGGGAGTACGAGCAGTACTTC. The encoded protein is CASSSRQGEYEQYF.

This clone was detected only a few times. The same CDR3 is also encoded by other DNA sequences in this sample. V usage is TRBV5-1 and J usage is TRBJ1-1, with 11 positions matching TRBD1. The germline V gene encodes CDR1 SGHRS and CDR2 YFSETQ. The CDR3 spans 14 residues. V was pared by 4 bases and J by 6 bases, with 5 bases of the junction left unmatched. The CDR3 nucleotides are TGCGCCAGCAGCCTACCGGGACAGGGGGCTGAAGCTTTCTTT. Protein product: CASSLPGQGAEAFF.

The V call is TRBV6-2 or TRBV6-3, the J call TRBJ1-1; 7 bases map to TRBD1. Germline V gene data show CDR1 as MNHEY and CDR2 as SVGEGT. J gave up 1 base and V 5 bases, and 4 bases lay outside the gene matches. The CDR3 has 14 amino acids. The CDR3 loop reads CASSRQGPNTEAFF. CDR3 nucleotides: TGTGCCAGCAGTCGACAGGGTCCGAACACTGAAGCTTTCTTT.

The V call is TRBV11-2, the J call TRBJ1-5, with 8 bases aligning to TRBD1. J gave up 6 bases and V 5 bases, and 12 bases lay outside the gene matches. The CDR3 sequence is 16 residues long. Germline lookup yields CDR1 SGHAT and CDR2 FQNNGV. CDR3 sequence (DNA): TGTGCCAGCAGCCTAAACCAGGGGGCGCCCGGTCAGCCCCAGCATTTT. It yields the protein CASSLNQGAPGQPQHF.

This chain connects TRBV11-3 to TRBJ1-1, with D unclear. The germline V gene encodes CDR1 SGHNT and CDR2 YENEEA. CDR3 size: 14 residues. Trimming left V 5 bases short and J 1 base short, with 11 bases between. DNA for the CDR3: TGTGCCAGCAGCCTTTTTGGCTCGAACACTGAAGCTTTCTTT. Translation: CASSLFGSNTEAFF.

The chain combines TRBV3-1 (or the pseudogene TRBV3-2) with TRBJ2-3; D unclear. Trimming took off 4 bases at V and 4 bases at J, with 12 bases between the two ends. CDR1 and CDR2 from the germline V gene are LGHDT and YNNKEL (reference sequence). The CDR3 has 14 residues. The CDR3 bases are TGTGCCAGCAGCCTAGATAGTTTCGCAGATACGCAGTATTTT. It encodes CASSLDSFADTQYF.

A few counts support this clone. The chain combines TRBV19 with TRBJ1-2, with 9 nucleotides matching TRBD1. Germline assignment: CDR1 LNHDA and CDR2 SQIVND (reference sequence). The CDR3 contains 16 residues. Trimming removed 5 bases from V and 6 bases from J; junction bases left unmatched: 13. The CDR3 here is CASSPLGTGKLDGYTF. DNA of the CDR3: TGTGCCAGTAGTCCCCTGGGGACAGGGAAACTCGATGGCTACACCTTC.

V and J are TRBV9 and TRBJ2-7, with D perhaps matching TRBD2 (6 bases). The CDR3 sequence is 15 residues long. Germline CDR1 is SGDLS and CDR2 is YYNGEE. Trimming stripped 4 bases from V and 3 bases from J, with 17 bases between. The CDR3 DNA reads TGTGCCAGCAGCTGGGGGGAGGATGAGCGCTACGAGCAGTACTTC. It yields the protein CASSWGEDERYEQYF.

The chain has TRBV2 and TRBJ2-5, with TRBD2 identical over 9 bases. V trimming: 2 bases; J trimming: 7 bases; junction bases outside the gene matches: 11. Germline assignment: CDR1 SNHLY and CDR2 FYNNEI. The CDR3 contains 16 residues. CDR3 bases: TGTGCCAGCAGTGAACGGCTCTCCAAAGCGGGAGGGACCCAGTACTTC. Encoded protein: CASSERLSKAGGTQYF.

The table lists this clone with a count of one. Mismatch with germline at one junction end may stem from a read error. The chain uses TRBV18 and TRBJ2-7; possibly TRBD2 for D (6 bases). The V gene's germline CDR1 is KGHSH and CDR2 LQKENI. CDR3 length: 15 amino acids. Here the CDR3 reads CASSPPRAGTYGQYF. CDR3 sequence (DNA): TGTGCCAGCTCACCACCCAGGGCGGGGACCTACGGGCAGTACTTC.